This TCR beta chain was sequenced for a study of OX40 agonist ivuxolimab in advanced cancers. Study background: Ivuxolimab was administered intravenously to patients at 0.01 to 10 mg/kg every 2 weeks.

On this clone: Its antigen is unknown.

Notes on the study in general: Low normalized T-cell clonal expansion also characterized some of the nonresponders.

The data were produced by immunoSEQ multiplex PCR, yet TCRdb's version contains in-frame clones alone and is incomplete. The sample lists tens of thousands of clones, roughly 90% seen once, with 4.5% to 6% in the top ten. The CDR3 loop spans 15 amino acids. The junction had 5 bases not matched to a gene; V was cut back by 2 bases and J by 2 bases. Germline CDR1 reads MDHEN; CDR2 reads SYDVKM. This sequence was found in an adult with an advanced solid tumor such as melanoma, head and neck, liver or kidney cancer. The sequencing here drew on CD4+ or CD8+ T cells sorted from blood, taken in a trial of the OX40 agonist ivuxolimab. The rearrangement joins TRBV28 to TRBJ1-2, with TRBD1 matching over 7 bases. For the CDR3, the DNA is TGTGCCAGCAGTTTAACGGGACAGCCGAACTATGGCTACACCTTC. As protein: CASSLTGQPNYGYTF.